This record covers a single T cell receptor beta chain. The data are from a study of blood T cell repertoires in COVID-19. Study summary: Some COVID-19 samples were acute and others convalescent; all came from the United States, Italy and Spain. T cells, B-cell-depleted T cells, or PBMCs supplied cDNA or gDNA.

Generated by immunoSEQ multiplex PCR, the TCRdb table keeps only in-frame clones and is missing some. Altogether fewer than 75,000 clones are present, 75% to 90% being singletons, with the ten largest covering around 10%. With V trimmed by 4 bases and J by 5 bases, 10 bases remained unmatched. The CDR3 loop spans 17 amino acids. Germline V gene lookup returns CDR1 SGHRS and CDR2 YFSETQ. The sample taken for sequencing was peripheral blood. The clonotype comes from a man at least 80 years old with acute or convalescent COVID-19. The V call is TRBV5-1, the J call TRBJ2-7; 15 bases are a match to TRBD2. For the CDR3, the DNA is TGCGCCAGCAGCGAGGGACTAGCGGGAGGCCGGAGTAACGAGCAGTACTTC. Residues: CASSEGLAGGRSNEQYF. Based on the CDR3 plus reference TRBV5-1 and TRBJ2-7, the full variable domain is KAGVTQTPRYLIKTRGQQVTLSCSPISGHRSVSWYQQTPGQGLQFLFEYFSETQRNKGNFPGRFSGRQFSNSRSEMNVSTLELGDSALYLCASSEGLAGGRSNEQYFGPGTRLTVT.